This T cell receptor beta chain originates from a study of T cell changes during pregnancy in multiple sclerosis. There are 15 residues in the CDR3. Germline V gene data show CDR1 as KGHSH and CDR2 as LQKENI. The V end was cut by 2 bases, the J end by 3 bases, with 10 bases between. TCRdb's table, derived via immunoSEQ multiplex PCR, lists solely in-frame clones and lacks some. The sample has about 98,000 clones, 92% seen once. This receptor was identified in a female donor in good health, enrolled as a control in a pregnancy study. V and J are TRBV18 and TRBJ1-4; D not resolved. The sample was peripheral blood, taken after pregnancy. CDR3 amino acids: CASSPEGSANEKLFF. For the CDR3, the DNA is TGTGCCAGCTCACCAGAGGGATCTGCTAATGAAAAACTGTTTTTT. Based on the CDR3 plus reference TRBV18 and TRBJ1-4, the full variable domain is NAGVMQNPRHLVRRRGQEARLRCSPMKGHSHVYWYRQLPEEGLKFMVYLQKENIIDESGMPKERFSAEFPKEGPSILRIQQVVRGDSAAYFCASSPEGSANEKLFFGSGTQLSVL.